These 28 T cell receptor beta chains originate from one sample sequenced in a study of blood T cell repertoires in COVID-19. Profiling relied on immunoSEQ multiplex PCR, and the TCRdb table lists in-frame clones only, not all of them. The profile shows about 300,000 clones, 75% to 90% of them singletons. The sequenced material came from PBMCs or T cells enriched from blood (not recorded which). These receptors were collected from a woman aged 50 to 65 who had recovered from COVID-19.

V usage is TRBV28 and J usage is TRBJ1-2; 8 positions match TRBD1. J gave up 3 bases and V 7 bases, and 1 base lay outside the gene matches. The CDR3 has 12 residues. CDR1 is MDHEN, CDR2 SYDVKM, per germline. The CDR3 sequence is CASTDRDYGYTF. CDR3 nucleotides: TGTGCCAGCACGGACAGGGACTATGGCTACACCTTC.

The gene calls are TRBV7-7 and TRBJ2-7; TRBD1 aligns across 11 bases. Germline V gene sequence: CDR1 SSHAT, CDR2 FNYEAQ (reference sequence). The CDR3 contains 15 residues. Germline trimming cut 5 bases from V and 7 bases from J; bases unmatched to any gene: 10. CDR3 sequence (DNA): TGTGCCAGCAGCATAGGGACAGGGGGTCCGTTGGAGCAGTACTTC. Translating it yields CASSIGTGGPLEQYF.

The chain joins TRBV5-1 to TRBJ2-3; 11 bases are shared with TRBD2. CDR3 length: 15 residues. The V gene's germline CDR1 is SGHRS and CDR2 YFSETQ. Trimming took 2 bases from V and 4 from J; bases not matched to a gene: 3. The CDR3 DNA follows: TGCGCCAGCAGCTTTAGCGGGGGGGAGGCAGATACGCAGTATTTT. Encoded protein: CASSFSGGEADTQYF.

The chain employs TRBV30 and TRBJ1-3; D gene ambiguous. V was pared by 4 bases and J by 3 bases, with 10 bases between. CDR1 GTSNPN and CDR2 SVGIG come from the germline V gene (reference sequence). The CDR3 totals 13 residues. This CDR3 is CAWTYVVGNTIYF. CDR3 nucleotide sequence: TGTGCCTGGACCTATGTGGTTGGAAACACCATATATTTT.

The V and J genes are TRBV5-6 and TRBJ1-6; maybe TRBD1 (5 bases). Per germline, CDR1 SGHDT and CDR2 YYEEEE. Trimming shortened V by 0 bases and J by 10 bases, and 17 bases separated the two germline ends. The CDR3 runs 16 residues. CDR3 coding DNA: TGTGCCAGCAGCTTGGAGATAGGGGTTTCAGGGTCACCCCTCCACTTT. Translating it yields CASSLEIGVSGSPLHF.

The rearrangement uses TRBV6-5 and TRBJ1-6; no definite D call. V was clipped by 6 bases and J by 9 bases, with 9 bases between them. The germline V gene has CDR1 MNHEY and CDR2 SVGAGI. The CDR3 is 12 amino acids. In nucleotides, the CDR3 is TGTGCCAGCAGCCGAGGGTCTTCACCCCTCCACTTT. Translating gives CASSRGSSPLHF.

This clone appeared once. V is TRBV5-5 and J is TRBJ2-5, with D possibly matching TRBD1 (5 bases). Germline V gene data show CDR1 as SGHKS and CDR2 as YYEKEE (reference sequence). The CDR3 has 15 residues. Trimming took 4 bases from V and 2 from J, leaving 15 bases between them. CDR3 nucleotides: TGTGCCAGCAGCCCGCCCCGGACACAGCAAGAGACCCAGTACTTC. This gives the protein CASSPPRTQQETQYF.

The V gene is TRBV19, the J gene TRBJ2-2; 9 bases are shared with TRBD1. This CDR3 has 14 amino acids. V trimming: 6 bases; J trimming: 5 bases; junction bases outside the gene matches: 4. Germline CDR1 is LNHDA and CDR2 is SQIVND (reference sequence). CDR3 DNA: TGTGCCAGTAGATGGACAGGGGCGACCGGGGAGCTGTTTTTT. This codes for CASRWTGATGELFF.

This chain joins TRBV28 and TRBJ1-5; D remains ambiguous. CDR1 and CDR2 (germline): MDHEN, SYDVKM. Between the trimmed V and J ends, which lost 6 bases and 4 bases, there was a span of 10 bases. This CDR3 contains 13 residues. The CDR3 DNA reads as TGTGCCAGCAGCCCCCAGTTAAATCAGCCCCAGCATTTT. Translated, it gives CASSPQLNQPQHF.

This chain connects TRBV27 to TRBJ2-7; the match to TRBD1 covers 8 bases. There are 12 residues in the CDR3. V gave up 4 bases and J gave up 6 bases; unmatched junction bases: 2. Germline values: CDR1 MNHEY, CDR2 SMNVEV (reference sequence). The CDR3 DNA is TGTGCCAGCAGTTCGGACAGGGCCGAGCAGTACTTC. Translated: CASSSDRAEQYF.

The chain joins TRBV12-3 or TRBV12-4 to TRBJ1-6, with a tentative D call TRBD1 (5 bases). V lost 7 bases and J lost 9, with 10 bases in between. CDR3 length: 12 residues. The CDR3 here is CASNTGGSPLHF. DNA of the CDR3: TGTGCCAGCAATACGGGGGGTTCACCCCTCCACTTT.

The chain links TRBV19 to TRBJ1-4; D perhaps matches TRBD1 (5 bases). Trimming stripped 3 bases from V and 0 bases from J, with 11 bases between. Germline-derived CDR1 and CDR2 are LNHDA and SQIVND (reference sequence). CDR3 length: 16 residues. CDR3 in DNA: TGTGCCAGTAGTATTGACAGACGTACAACTAATGAAAAACTGTTTTTT. Its translation: CASSIDRRTTNEKLFF.

The chain employs TRBV7-2 and TRBJ2-2, with 8 bases fitting TRBD2. Trimming at V came to 7 bases and at J to 4 bases, leaving 8 bases not matched to a gene. This CDR3 has 15 amino acids. Germline V gene sequence: CDR1 SGHTA, CDR2 FQGNSA. The CDR3 region is CASTLSGTSTGELFF. The CDR3 nucleotides read TGTGCCAGCACCCTTTCCGGGACTAGCACCGGGGAGCTGTTTTTT.

This sequence joins TRBV4-1 and TRBJ1-5, with TRBD1 identical over 8 bases. Germline V lookup: CDR1 MGHRA, CDR2 YSYEKL. V was clipped by 3 bases and J by 3 bases; unmatched bases: 7. This CDR3 is 16 amino acids long. The CDR3 sequence: CASSQLRTGNNQPQHF. In nucleotides, the CDR3 is TGCGCCAGCAGCCAGTTGCGGACAGGGAACAATCAGCCCCAGCATTTT.

V is TRBV6-5 and J is TRBJ1-6, with TRBD1 matching 7 bases. Germline CDR1 is MNHEY and CDR2 is SVGAGI. Germline trimming cut 2 bases from V and 7 bases from J; bases unmatched to any gene: 8. This CDR3 is built from 16 residues. CDR3 nucleotides: TGTGCCAGCAGTTACGTCGGGGAACAGGGGAATTCACCCCTCCACTTT. Translation: CASSYVGEQGNSPLHF.

The genes are TRBV3-1 (or the pseudogene TRBV3-2) and TRBJ1-2; D is perhaps TRBD1 (6 bases). The CDR3 consists of 14 residues. V lost 4 bases and J 4 bases, leaving 13 bases between the germline ends. Looked up from germline, CDR1 is LGHDT and CDR2 is YNNKEL (reference sequence). The CDR3 bases are TGTGCCAGCAGCCCGACCGGACAGTCCTATGGCTACACCTTC. Protein sequence: CASSPTGQSYGYTF.

V usage is TRBV6-2 or TRBV6-3 and J usage is TRBJ1-1; weak D call: TRBD1 (5 bases). Germline V gene lookup returns CDR1 MNHEY and CDR2 SVGEGT. Deletions cut 0 bases from V and 1 base from J, with 9 bases between. The CDR3 is 15 residues long. In DNA form, the CDR3 reads TGTGCCAGCAGTTACTCGTACAGGTGGAACACTGAAGCTTTCTTT. This translates into CASSYSYRWNTEAFF.

The chain is built from TRBV5-5 and TRBJ1-4; D is possibly TRBD1 (6 bases). The V end lost 1 base, the J end lost 0 bases, and 10 bases lay between the germline ends. Germline V gene lookup returns CDR1 SGHKS and CDR2 YYEKEE (reference sequence). This CDR3 contains 16 residues. In DNA form, the CDR3 reads TGTGCCAGCAGCTTGTCCCGACAGGCAACTAATGAAAAACTGTTTTTT. This encodes CASSLSRQATNEKLFF.

The J gene is TRBJ2-5, the V gene TRBV13, with D tentatively TRBD2 (6 bases). Germline CDR1 reads PRHDT; CDR2 reads FYEKMQ (reference sequence). CDR3 size: 14 residues. Trimming removed 5 bases from V and 2 bases from J, with 12 bases in between. The CDR3: CASSDMTRQETQYF. The CDR3, as DNA: TGTGCCAGCAGCGACATGACTAGACAAGAGACCCAGTACTTC.

The chain employs TRBV29-1 and TRBJ2-2; TRBD2 might be the D (5 bases). Trimming removed 2 bases from V and 2 bases from J, with 12 bases in between. This CDR3 spans 15 amino acids. CDR1 and CDR2 (germline): SQVTM, ANQGSEA. The CDR3 DNA reads TGCAGCGTTGAAAGTCCGGACTTAAACACCGGGGAGCTGTTTTTT. The encoded protein is CSVESPDLNTGELFF.

Comments on this clone: The junction departs from the called germline gene at one end, perhaps through a read error. This chain links TRBV19 with TRBJ1-4; TRBD1 matches at 8 bases. The CDR3 has 13 amino acids. The germline gives CDR1 LNHDA, CDR2 SQIVND (reference sequence). As DNA, the CDR3 is TGTGCCAGTAGTCAGGGGGCTAAGGAAAAACTGTTTTTT. It codes for CASSQGAKEKLFF.

The CDR3 here is CASSSPGVDSGNTIYF. CDR3 nucleotides: TGTGCCAGCAGCTCCCCCGGAGTCGACTCTGGAAACACCATATATTTT. The gene calls are TRBV7-6 and TRBJ1-3; D gene unclear. This CDR3 contains 16 residues. Germline V lookup: CDR1 SGHVS, CDR2 FNYEAQ. Trimming took off 4 bases at V and 0 bases at J, with 13 bases between the two ends.

The rearrangement links TRBV11-2 to TRBJ1-3, with D maybe TRBD1 (5 bases). With 5 bases removed from V and 8 bases from J, the gap between germline ends came to 13 bases. The CDR3 totals 13 residues. The germline gives CDR1 SGHAT, CDR2 FQNNGV. In nucleotides, the CDR3 is TGTGCCAGCAGCGGAGAAAGGGGTTACACCATATATTTT. It is translated as CASSGERGYTIYF.

The chain is built from TRBV19 and TRBJ2-1; no clear D. This CDR3 spans 16 amino acids. The germline V gene has CDR1 LNHDA and CDR2 SQIVND (reference sequence). V lost 4 bases, J lost 3 bases, and 16 bases lay in between. CDR3 nucleotide sequence: TGTGCCAGTAGTACCCCCTATGGATCGGGCTACAATGAGCAGTTCTTC. It translates to CASSTPYGSGYNEQFF.

This clone occurred once. V usage is TRBV19 and J usage is TRBJ2-3; 16 bases match TRBD2. This CDR3 spans 17 amino acids. The germline V gene encodes CDR1 LNHDA and CDR2 SQIVND (reference sequence). With 10 bases clipped from V and 2 bases from J, the junction kept 9 bases outside the gene matches. The CDR3 reads CATSGLAGGSFTDTQYF. In nucleotides, the CDR3 is TGTGCCACCTCGGGACTAGCGGGGGGGTCGTTCACAGATACGCAGTATTTT.

In its sample, this clone was seen a few times. V gene TRBV19 combines with J gene TRBJ1-2, with 8 bases identical to TRBD1. Germline CDR1 is LNHDA and CDR2 is SQIVND (reference sequence). V trimming: 6 bases; J trimming: 4 bases; junction bases outside the gene matches: 10. The CDR3 runs 15 residues. The CDR3 region is CASRDRSGGGYGYTF. The CDR3 coding sequence is TGTGCCAGTAGAGATAGGTCAGGGGGCGGCTATGGCTACACCTTC. Drawing the rest from reference TRBV19 and TRBJ1-2, the complete variable domain is DGGITQSPKYLFRKEGQNVTLSCEQNLNHDAMYWYRQDPGQGLRLIYYSQIVNDFQKGDIAEGYSVSREKKESFPLTVTSAQKNPTAFYLCASRDRSGGGYGYTFGSGTRLTVV.

The chain links TRBV6-6 to TRBJ2-2; 7 nucleotides match TRBD1. The CDR3 totals 15 residues. V dropped 7 bases and J dropped 1; count of bases not matched to a gene: 6. Germline CDR1 and CDR2: MNHNY and SVGAGI (reference sequence). CDR3 sequence: CASNKGTVNTGELFF. CDR3 nucleotides: TGTGCCAGCAACAAGGGGACAGTGAACACCGGGGAGCTGTTTTTT.

V gene TRBV5-4 combines with J gene TRBJ1-2, with D perhaps matching TRBD1 (6 bases). The CDR3 totals 16 residues. Germline V CDR1 and CDR2: SGHNT, YYREEE (reference sequence). Trimming cost V 3 bases and J 5 bases, with 20 bases left between them. CDR3 coding DNA: TGTGCCAGCAGCTCCCAAGGGGGGGGGCGAGGGTATGGCTACACCTTC. This translates into CASSSQGGGRGYGYTF.